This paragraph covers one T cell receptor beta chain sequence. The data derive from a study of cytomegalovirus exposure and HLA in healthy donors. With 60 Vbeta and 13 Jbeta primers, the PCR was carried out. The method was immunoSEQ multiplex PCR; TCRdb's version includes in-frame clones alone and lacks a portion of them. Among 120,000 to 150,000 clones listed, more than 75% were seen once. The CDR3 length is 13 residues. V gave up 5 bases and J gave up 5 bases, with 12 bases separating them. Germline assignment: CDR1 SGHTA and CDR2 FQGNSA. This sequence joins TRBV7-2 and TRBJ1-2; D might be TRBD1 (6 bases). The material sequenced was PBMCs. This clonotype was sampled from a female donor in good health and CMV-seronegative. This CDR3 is CASSPQGHYGYTF. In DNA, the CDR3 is TGTGCCAGCAGCCCGCAGGGACATTATGGCTACACCTTC.